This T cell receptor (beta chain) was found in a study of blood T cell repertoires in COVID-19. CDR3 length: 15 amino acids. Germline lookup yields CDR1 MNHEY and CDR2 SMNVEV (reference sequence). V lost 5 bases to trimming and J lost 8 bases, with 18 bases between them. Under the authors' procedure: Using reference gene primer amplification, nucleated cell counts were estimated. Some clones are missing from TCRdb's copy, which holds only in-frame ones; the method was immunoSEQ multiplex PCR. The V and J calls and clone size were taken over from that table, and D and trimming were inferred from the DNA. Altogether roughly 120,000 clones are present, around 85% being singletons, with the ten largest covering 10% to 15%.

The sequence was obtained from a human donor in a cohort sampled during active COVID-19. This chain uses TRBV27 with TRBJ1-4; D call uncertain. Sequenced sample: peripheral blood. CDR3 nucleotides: TGTGCCAGCAGTACGCGGGAGCCGGGAGGGGAAAAACTGTTTTTT. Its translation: CASSTREPGGEKLFF.